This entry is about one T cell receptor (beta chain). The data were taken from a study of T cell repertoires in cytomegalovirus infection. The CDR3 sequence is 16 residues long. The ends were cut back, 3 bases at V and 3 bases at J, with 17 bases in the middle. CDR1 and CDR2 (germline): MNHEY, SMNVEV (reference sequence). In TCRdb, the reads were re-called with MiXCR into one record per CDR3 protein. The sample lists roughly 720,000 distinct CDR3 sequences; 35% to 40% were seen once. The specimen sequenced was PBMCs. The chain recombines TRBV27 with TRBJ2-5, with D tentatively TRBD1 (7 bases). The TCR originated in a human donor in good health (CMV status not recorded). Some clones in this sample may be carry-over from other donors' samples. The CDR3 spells CASSFRGQGVEETQYF. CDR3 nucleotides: TGTGCCAGCAGTTTCCGGGGGCAGGGGGTGGAAGAGACCCAGTACTTC.